Following are 27 T cell receptor beta chains from one sample sequenced in a study of molecular identifiers for immune sequencing clone quantification. Using its own MiXCR run on the PCR reads, TCRdb lists one record per CDR3 protein. The table shows under 800,000 distinct CDR3 sequences, with over 25% occurring only once. The sequencing sample was made of naive CD8+ T cells from blood, with Jurkat cell RNA spiked in. Subset reported: FACS-sorted CD8+CD4-CCR7+CD45RA+ naive T cells. These receptors were collected from a human donor in good health. Some libraries in this study had Jurkat cell RNA spiked in.

Ten or more counts support this clonotype. The chain employs TRBV4-3 and TRBJ2-4, with TRBD1 matching 8 bases. This CDR3 region has 17 residues. CDR1 LGHNA and CDR2 YSLEER come from the germline V gene. V lost 0 bases, J lost 0 bases, and 4 bases stayed unmatched. The CDR3 here is CASSQDGQGLAKNIQYF. The CDR3 nucleotides are TGCGCCAGCAGCCAAGATGGACAGGGTTTAGCCAAAAACATTCAGTACTTC.

The chain recombines TRBV9 with TRBJ2-5; no reliable D call. Germline V gene data show CDR1 as SGDLS and CDR2 as YYNGEE. V lost 0 bases and J lost 1, with 7 bases in between. The CDR3 spans 14 residues. CDR3: CASSVGSSQETQYF. CDR3 sequence (DNA): TGTGCCAGCAGCGTAGGGAGCTCCCAAGAGACCCAGTACTTC.

A remark on this clonotype: With a much larger clone just one base away, this may be a read error. This chain joins TRBV4-3 and TRBJ2-7, with 7 bases that match TRBD2. The CDR3 has 15 residues. In germline, CDR1 is LGHNA, CDR2 YSLEER. V dropped 1 base and J dropped 2; count of bases not matched to a gene: 5. The CDR3 is CASSQGWGGTYEQYF. The CDR3 nucleotides read TGCGCCAGCAGCCAAGGGTGGGGGGGAACCTACGAGCAGTACTTC.

Regarding this clonotype: Possible read error: a much larger clone is one base away. The chain joins TRBV11-2 to TRBJ2-7; D unclear. The CDR3 consists of 12 residues. V gave up 4 bases and J gave up 7 bases, with 11 bases separating them. The V gene's germline CDR1 is SGHAT and CDR2 FQNNGV. Here the CDR3 reads CASSSTNQEQYF. The DNA of the CDR3 is TGTGCCAGCAGCTCCACAAACCAGGAGCAGTACTTC.

There are many counts of this clonotype. J is TRBJ2-7 and V is TRBV29-1; 8 nucleotides align to TRBD2. Germline CDR1 reads SQVTM; CDR2 reads ANQGSEA. CDR3 length equals 13 residues. Trimming removed 6 bases from V and 5 bases from J; junction bases left unmatched: 9. CDR3 region: CSVARGGLDEQYF. The CDR3 DNA follows: TGCAGCGTAGCTCGGGGGGGGCTGGACGAGCAGTACTTC.

The V and J genes are TRBV20-1 and TRBJ2-2, with D possibly TRBD1 on 7 matching bases. Germline V gene lookup returns CDR1 DFQATT and CDR2 SNEGSKA (reference sequence). This CDR3 spans 16 amino acids. V dropped 3 bases and J dropped 6 bases, with 20 bases sitting between them. In DNA, the CDR3 is TGCAGTGCTAGGCCGGACAGGAGGGTTTCTGCCGGGGAGCTGTTTTTT. As protein: CSARPDRRVSAGELFF.

This clonotype came up many times. The CDR3 loop is CASQGVANYGYTF. CDR3 coding DNA: TGTGCCAGCCAGGGGGTTGCGAACTATGGCTACACCTTC. This chain connects TRBV25-1 to TRBJ1-2; the match to TRBD1 covers 7 bases. CDR1 is MGHDK and CDR2 is SYGVNS in the germline V gene. With V trimmed by 8 bases and J by 2 bases, 5 bases remained unmatched. This CDR3 has 13 amino acids.

The rearrangement uses TRBV27 and TRBJ2-5, with TRBD2 matching over 9 bases. CDR3 size: 15 residues. Germline V gives CDR1 MNHEY, CDR2 SMNVEV (reference sequence). The J segment lost 5 bases and the V segment lost 5 bases, leaving 9 bases of the junction unmatched. The DNA for the CDR3 is TGTGCCAGCAGTGATAGCGGGAGCGCCGGGGAGACCCAGTACTTC. The encoded protein is CASSDSGSAGETQYF.

This clonotype was recorded at least ten times. The rearrangement links TRBV3-1 to TRBJ2-5, with 7 positions matching TRBD1. The length of the CDR3 is 15 residues. The J segment lost 4 bases and the V segment lost 4 bases, leaving 9 bases of the junction unmatched. Germline V CDR1 and CDR2: LGHDT, YNNKEL (reference sequence). The CDR3 here is CASSREDRVVETQYF. CDR3 sequence (DNA): TGTGCCAGCAGCCGAGAAGACAGGGTCGTAGAGACCCAGTACTTC.

The sample holds many counts of this clonotype. The gene calls are TRBV4-3 and TRBJ2-7; D gene uncertain. The V and J ends lost 1 base and 0 bases respectively, with 7 bases between them. The CDR3 spans 14 residues. Germline CDR1 is LGHNA and CDR2 is YSLEER. The CDR3 protein is CASSQVRGSYEQYF. The CDR3 DNA follows: TGCGCCAGCAGCCAAGTCCGAGGCTCCTACGAGCAGTACTTC.

This clonotype was seen ten or more times. The chain employs TRBV3-1 and TRBJ1-1; the match to TRBD1 covers 8 bases. The V segment lost 0 bases and the J segment 7 bases; nucleotides outside the gene matches: 4. The germline V gene encodes CDR1 LGHDT and CDR2 YNNKEL (reference sequence). The length of the CDR3 is 14 residues. In DNA form, the CDR3 reads TGTGCCAGCAGCCAAGATGAGGGACAGGTTGAAGCTTTCTTT. This translates into CASSQDEGQVEAFF. The full variable domain, completed using reference TRBV3-1 and TRBJ1-1, is DTAVSQTPKYLVTQMGNDKSIKCEQNLGHDTMYWYKQDSKKFLKIMFSYNNKELIINETVPNRFSPKSPDKAHLNLHINSLELGDSAVYFCASSQDEGQVEAFFGQGTRLTVV.

This chain connects TRBV7-2 to TRBJ2-7; 14 positions agree with TRBD2. V gave up 5 bases and J gave up 2 bases; unmatched junction bases: 8. This CDR3 region has 17 residues. Germline-derived CDR1 and CDR2 are SGHTA and FQGNSA. In nucleotides, the CDR3 is TGTGCCAGCAGCCTTTCATTGACTAGCGGGGGGGCCTACGAGCAGTACTTC. Its protein is CASSLSLTSGGAYEQYF.

This clonotype has a single count. This chain joins TRBV4-2 and TRBJ2-5; no clear D. This CDR3 contains 14 residues. The V end lost 6 bases, the J end lost 5 bases, and 16 bases lay between the germline ends. From germline, CDR1 is LGHNA and CDR2 YNFKEQ. CDR3 in DNA: TGTGCCAGCAGGGCCCGCGGAGATAGGGAGACCCAGTACTTC. Translation: CASRARGDRETQYF.

The DNA of the CDR3 is TGCGCCAGCAGCCAAGATTGGGACAGGGCGTACGAGCAGTACTTC. Translating it yields CASSQDWDRAYEQYF. This rearrangement joins TRBV4-3 to TRBJ2-7; TRBD1 aligns across 9 bases. Germline loops: CDR1 LGHNA, CDR2 YSLEER. Losses at the gene ends were 0 bases for V and 4 bases for J; bases not matched to a gene: 4. This CDR3 comprises 15 residues.

The chain joins TRBV12-5 to TRBJ2-1; weak D call: TRBD2 (5 bases). The germline V and J ends were trimmed by 6 bases and 0 bases, with 12 bases remaining between them. The CDR3 loop spans 15 amino acids. CDR1 LGHNT and CDR2 FRNRAP come from the germline V gene. DNA of the CDR3: TGTGCTAGTGGCTTAGCGCCTAGCTCCTACAATGAGCAGTTCTTC. This sequence encodes CASGLAPSSYNEQFF.

This clonotype showed up many times. V is TRBV28 and J is TRBJ2-7; 11 bases are shared with TRBD2. The trim removed 6 bases at V and 4 bases at J, leaving 8 bases unmatched. CDR3 length: 15 amino acids. Germline CDR1 and CDR2: MDHEN and SYDVKM. CDR3 sequence (DNA): TGTGCCAGCAGCCCGGGACTAGCGGACCATTACGAGCAGTACTTC. Translation gives CASSPGLADHYEQYF.

This clonotype was seen ten or more times. This chain joins TRBV7-2 and TRBJ2-7; 7 nucleotides match TRBD1. The CDR3 length is 14 residues. Germline lookup yields CDR1 SGHTA and CDR2 FQGNSA. With 3 bases clipped from V and 2 bases from J, the junction kept 4 bases outside the gene matches. The chain's CDR3 is CASSFGDSAYEQYF. The DNA of the CDR3 is TGTGCCAGCAGCTTCGGGGACAGCGCCTACGAGCAGTACTTC.

This clonotype was seen more than once but under ten times. This chain connects TRBV20-1 to TRBJ2-1, with D perhaps matching TRBD2 (6 bases). This CDR3 contains 15 residues. Germline V gene lookup returns CDR1 DFQATT and CDR2 SNEGSKA (reference sequence). Trimming pared 5 bases from V and 4 bases from J, leaving 18 bases between. The CDR3 sequence is CSAYSPGGVYNEQFF. DNA for the CDR3: TGCAGTGCTTATTCCCCGGGCGGGGTTTACAATGAGCAGTTCTTC.

With regard to this clonotype: Just one base apart from a much larger clone, this may be a read error. The rearrangement uses TRBV6-2 or TRBV6-3 and TRBJ1-5, with 11 bases aligning to TRBD1. The tail of the sequence fits TRBJ2-3 better, so the J call may be wrong. From germline, CDR1 is MNHEY and CDR2 SVGEGT. This CDR3 region has 17 residues. CDR3 DNA sequence: TGTGCCAGCAGTTACTCGTGGACAGGGGGCGCGAATCAGCCCCAGTATTTT. Amino acid sequence: CASSYSWTGGANQPQYF.

The table lists this clonotype with a count of one. This chain connects TRBV20-1 to TRBJ2-1; 14 positions agree with TRBD2. V lost 6 bases to trimming and J lost 8 bases; unmatched junction nucleotides: 12. The length of the CDR3 is 16 residues. Germline V gene sequence: CDR1 DFQATT, CDR2 SNEGSKA (reference sequence). The CDR3 is CSARSGTSGRIYEQFF. The CDR3 nucleotides are TGCAGTGCCAGGTCCGGGACTAGCGGGAGAATATATGAGCAGTTCTTC.

This chain links TRBV6-5 with TRBJ1-6; the D is unclear. V lost 4 bases to trimming and J lost 0 bases, with 7 bases between them. This CDR3 has 15 residues. Looked up from germline, CDR1 is MNHEY and CDR2 is SVGAGI. CDR3 bases: TGTGCCAGCAGTTCCCTGGGCTCCTATAATTCACCCCTCCACTTT. Translating gives CASSSLGSYNSPLHF.

As concerns this clonotype: This may be a read error, as it is one base from a much larger clone. This sequence joins TRBV4-3 and TRBJ2-7; maybe TRBD2 (7 bases). The CDR3 is made up of 15 amino acids. Germline V gene sequence: CDR1 LGHNA, CDR2 YSLEER. CDR3 in amino acids: CAGSRQGGGEYEQYF. The CDR3 DNA sequence: TGCGCCGGCAGCCGCCAGGGAGGGGGGGAGTACGAGCAGTACTTC.

Of note for this clonotype: A much more abundant neighbour one base away suggests this may be a read error. V and J are TRBV28 and TRBJ2-7; perhaps TRBD2 as D (5 bases). The CDR3 has 14 residues. Looked up from germline, CDR1 is MDHEN and CDR2 is SYDVKM. Trimming took 4 bases from V and 0 from J, leaving 10 bases between them. The CDR3: CASSSGISSYEQYF. The CDR3, as DNA: TGTGCCAGCAGTTCCGGGATTAGCTCCTACGAGCAGTACTTC.

This clonotype was found many times. The chain employs TRBV7-9 and TRBJ2-3; D gene uncertain. CDR1 and CDR2 (germline): SEHNR, FQNEAQ (reference sequence). The CDR3 consists of 13 residues. Trimming left V 2 bases short and J 2 bases short, with 5 bases between. As DNA, the CDR3 is TGTGCCAGCAGCTTAACCAACACAGATACGCAGTATTTT. It specifies CASSLTNTDTQYF. Using reference TRBV7-9 and TRBJ2-3 for the parts outside the CDR3, the full variable domain is DTGVSQNPRHKITKRGQNVTFRCDPISEHNRLYWYRQTLGQGPEFLTYFQNEAQLEKSRLLSDRFSAERPKGSFSTLEIQRTEQGDSAMYLCASSLTNTDTQYFGPGTRLTVL.

This clonotype came up many times. The chain employs TRBV2 and TRBJ1-2; no firm D call. This CDR3 has 15 amino acids. Trimming stripped 6 bases from V and 4 bases from J, with 18 bases between. Germline V gives CDR1 SNHLY, CDR2 FYNNEI. CDR3 DNA: TGTGCCAGCAGCTCCCCCTATGAGACCAGCTATGGCTACACCTTC. Translation: CASSSPYETSYGYTF.

In this sample, this clonotype turned up a few times. J is TRBJ2-6 and V is TRBV20-1; 8 bases fit TRBD2. The CDR3 is 16 amino acids. Germline values: CDR1 DFQATT, CDR2 SNEGSKA (reference sequence). V lost 1 base to trimming and J lost 3 bases; unmatched junction nucleotides: 5. The chain's CDR3 is CSARATGGYGANVLTF. The DNA of the CDR3 is TGCAGTGCTAGAGCCACGGGGGGGTATGGGGCCAACGTCCTGACTTTC.

In this sample, this clonotype turned up many times. The gene calls are TRBV29-1 and TRBJ2-7; the D is unclear. The CDR3 consists of 14 residues. CDR1 and CDR2 (germline): SQVTM, ANQGSEA. Deletions cut 1 base from V and 1 base from J, with 11 bases between. In DNA, the CDR3 is TGCAGCGTTGAAGTTCCCGGGTCTTCCTACGAGCAGTACTTC. As protein: CSVEVPGSSYEQYF.